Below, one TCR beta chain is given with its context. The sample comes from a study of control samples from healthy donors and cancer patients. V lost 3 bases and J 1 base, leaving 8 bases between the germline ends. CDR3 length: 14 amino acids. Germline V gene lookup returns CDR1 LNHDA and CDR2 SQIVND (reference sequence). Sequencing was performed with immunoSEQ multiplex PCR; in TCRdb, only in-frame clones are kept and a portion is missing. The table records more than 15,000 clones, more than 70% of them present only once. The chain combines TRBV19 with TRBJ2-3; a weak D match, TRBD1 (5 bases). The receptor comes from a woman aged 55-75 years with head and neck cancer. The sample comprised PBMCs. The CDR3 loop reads CASSMARGTDTQYF. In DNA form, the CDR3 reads TGTGCCAGTAGTATGGCCAGGGGCACAGATACGCAGTATTTT.